The text below deals with one T cell receptor beta chain. Its target is not known. CDR1 is SGHRS and CDR2 is YFSETQ in the germline V gene. The CDR3 covers 15 residues. V was clipped by 0 bases and J by 1 base; unmatched bases: 3. The sample belongs to a study of cytomegalovirus exposure and HLA in healthy donors. Study findings and constraints: The availability of immune exposure information extended only to CMV serostatus.

The donors gave bone marrow, and they were healthy. Sampled while nominally healthy, donors likely had unrecorded immune exposures. The study ran its PCR with 60 Vbeta and 13 Jbeta primers. Assay: immunoSEQ multiplex PCR; the TCRdb copy retains only in-frame clones and omits some. The sample records some 150,000 clones, roughly 83% being singletons. The chain carries TRBV5-1 and TRBJ1-1, with 7 bases fitting TRBD1. Sequencing was carried out using PBMCs. This clonotype was obtained from a woman in her forties or fifties in good health and CMV-seronegative. CDR3 DNA sequence: TGCGCCAGCAGCTTGGAGACAGGGAGGAACACTGAAGCTTTCTTT. It encodes CASSLETGRNTEAFF.